These T cell receptor beta chains were read from a single sample in a study of blood T cell repertoires in COVID-19. Libraries were prepared by immunoSEQ multiplex PCR; TCRdb keeps only in-frame clonotypes and omits some of them. Among about 180,000 clones, around 83% were seen once, and the ten largest hold 6% to 8.5%. Input material: peripheral blood. The receptor source for this set is a woman in her 70s with COVID-19, enrolled during active disease. Each CDR3 is given with its conserved first and last residue.

J gene: TRBJ1-1; V gene: TRBV19; CDR3 length: 14; CDR3 protein: CASTADRRSVEAFF
J gene: TRBJ2-1; V gene: TRBV5-1; CDR3 length: 15; CDR3 protein: CASSLGQGAYNEQFF
J gene: TRBJ2-1; V gene: TRBV20-1; CDR3 length: 11; CDR3 protein: CSASGGSEQFF
J gene: TRBJ2-7; V gene: TRBV5-8; CDR3 length: 12; CDR3 protein: CASSTRVGEQYF
J gene: TRBJ2-1; V gene: TRBV28; CDR3 length: 14; CDR3 protein: CASSLGQGRNEQFF
J gene: TRBJ1-3; V gene: TRBV7-6; CDR3 length: 16; CDR3 protein: CASSPVAYTAGNTIYF
J gene: TRBJ1-1; V gene: TRBV12-3/TRBV12-4; CDR3 length: 13; CDR3 protein: CASSGTGWGEAFF
J gene: TRBJ2-5; V gene: TRBV14; CDR3 length: 13; CDR3 protein: CASSQGLGETQYF
J gene: TRBJ2-5; V gene: TRBV18; CDR3 length: 16; CDR3 protein: CASSPRTNSYQETQYF
J gene: TRBJ2-1; V gene: TRBV28; CDR3 length: 14; CDR3 protein: CASSLKPTYNEQFF
J gene: TRBJ2-7; V gene: TRBV5-6; CDR3 length: 14; CDR3 protein: CASSLAGQAYEQYF
J gene: TRBJ2-2; V gene: TRBV2; CDR3 length: 16; CDR3 protein: CASSVLSGTNTGELFF
J gene: TRBJ2-1; V gene: TRBV9; CDR3 length: 18; CDR3 protein: CASSVSPPETSGHNEQFF
J gene: TRBJ2-1; V gene: TRBV20-1; CDR3 length: 14; CDR3 protein: CSASRGSSYNEQFF
J gene: TRBJ2-5; V gene: TRBV6-2/TRBV6-3; CDR3 length: 16; CDR3 protein: CASSYSVTSGKETQYF
J gene: TRBJ2-1; V gene: TRBV7-9; CDR3 length: 13; CDR3 protein: CASSQGAYNEQFF
J gene: TRBJ1-6; V gene: TRBV28; CDR3 length: 17; CDR3 protein: CASSLHRELERDSPLHF
J gene: TRBJ1-2; V gene: TRBV3-1/TRBV3-2; CDR3 length: 18; CDR3 protein: CASSQALSRAAGHYGYTF
J gene: TRBJ1-2; V gene: TRBV6-2/TRBV6-3; CDR3 length: 14; CDR3 protein: CASSYSFGQDDYTF
J gene: TRBJ2-3; V gene: TRBV2; CDR3 length: 14; CDR3 protein: CASSGTSPTDTQYF
J gene: TRBJ1-2; V gene: TRBV28; CDR3 length: 14; CDR3 protein: CASRPTGGPYGYTF
J gene: TRBJ2-3; V gene: TRBV9; CDR3 length: 15; CDR3 protein: CASSVKVAPTDTQYF
J gene: TRBJ2-1; V gene: TRBV5-1; CDR3 length: 12; CDR3 protein: CASSLERSEQFF
J gene: TRBJ1-2; V gene: TRBV28; CDR3 length: 12; CDR3 protein: CASSSTTDGYTF
J gene: TRBJ2-7; V gene: TRBV28; CDR3 length: 13; CDR3 protein: CASVNSGTYEQYF
J gene: TRBJ1-5; V gene: TRBV7-2; CDR3 length: 14; CDR3 protein: CASSFGGGDQPQHF
J gene: TRBJ1-1; V gene: TRBV18; CDR3 length: 15; CDR3 protein: CASSTSSGVGTEAFF
J gene: TRBJ2-6; V gene: TRBV2; CDR3 length: 15; CDR3 protein: CASSQQGSGANVLTF
J gene: TRBJ2-1; V gene: TRBV11-3; CDR3 length: 13; CDR3 protein: CASSLSSYNEQFF
J gene: TRBJ2-2; V gene: TRBV19; CDR3 length: 16; CDR3 protein: CASKKGDRAHTGELFF
J gene: TRBJ1-1; V gene: TRBV19; CDR3 length: 14; CDR3 protein: CASTLQGWDTEAFF
J gene: TRBJ2-5; V gene: TRBV24-1; CDR3 length: 15; CDR3 protein: CATSDGTTDGETQYF
J gene: TRBJ1-5; V gene: TRBV19; CDR3 length: 14; CDR3 protein: CASSPGQSNQPQHF
J gene: TRBJ2-3; V gene: TRBV15; CDR3 length: 16; CDR3 protein: CATTRVGRGDTHTQYF
J gene: TRBJ1-3; V gene: TRBV7-2; CDR3 length: 14; CDR3 protein: CASSSTGTHGAIYF
J gene: TRBJ2-5; V gene: TRBV6-1; CDR3 length: 17; CDR3 protein: CASSEAVPSSGKETQYF
J gene: TRBJ2-3; V gene: TRBV15; CDR3 length: 14; CDR3 protein: CATRGGGETDTQYF
J gene: TRBJ2-5; V gene: TRBV29-1; CDR3 length: 12; CDR3 protein: CSVVRSQETQYF
J gene: TRBJ1-2; V gene: TRBV28; CDR3 length: 16; CDR3 protein: CASSQPGQGIVYGYTF
J gene: TRBJ1-2; V gene: TRBV28; CDR3 length: 14; CDR3 protein: CASSIKQGNYGYTF
J gene: TRBJ2-2; V gene: TRBV7-6; CDR3 length: 15; CDR3 protein: CASSYPGTTTGELFF
J gene: TRBJ1-4; V gene: TRBV20-1; CDR3 length: 14; CDR3 protein: CSASVGHSDEKLFF